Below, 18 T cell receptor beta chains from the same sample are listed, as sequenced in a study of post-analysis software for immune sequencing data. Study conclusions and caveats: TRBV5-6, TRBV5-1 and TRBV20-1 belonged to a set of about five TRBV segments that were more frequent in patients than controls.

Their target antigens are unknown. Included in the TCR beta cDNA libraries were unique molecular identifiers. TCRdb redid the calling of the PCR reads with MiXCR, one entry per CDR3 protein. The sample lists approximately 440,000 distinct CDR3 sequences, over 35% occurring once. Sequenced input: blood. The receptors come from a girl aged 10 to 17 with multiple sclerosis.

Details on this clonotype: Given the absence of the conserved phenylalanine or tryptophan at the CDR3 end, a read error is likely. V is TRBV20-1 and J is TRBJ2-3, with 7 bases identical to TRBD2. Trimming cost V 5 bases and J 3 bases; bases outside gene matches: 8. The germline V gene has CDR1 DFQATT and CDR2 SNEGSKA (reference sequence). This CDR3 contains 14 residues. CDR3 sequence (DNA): TGCAGTGCTGGAAGGGCGGGAGTTACAGATACGCAGTATATT. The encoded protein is CSAGRAGVTDTQYI.

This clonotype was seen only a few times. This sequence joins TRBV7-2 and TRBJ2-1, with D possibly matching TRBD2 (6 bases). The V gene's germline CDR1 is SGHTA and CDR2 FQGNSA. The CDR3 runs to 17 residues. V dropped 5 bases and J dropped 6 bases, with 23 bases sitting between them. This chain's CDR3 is CASSPRGSGRKGNEQFF. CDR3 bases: TGTGCCAGCAGCCCCCGTGGTAGCGGACGAAAGGGCAATGAGCAGTTCTTC.

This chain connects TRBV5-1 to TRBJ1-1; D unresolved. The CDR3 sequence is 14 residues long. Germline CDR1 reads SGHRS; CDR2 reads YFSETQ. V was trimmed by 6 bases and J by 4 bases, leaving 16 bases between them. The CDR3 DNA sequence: TGCGCCAGCATCCGGGAGGGAGGCGGCACTGAAGCTTTCTTT. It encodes CASIREGGGTEAFF.

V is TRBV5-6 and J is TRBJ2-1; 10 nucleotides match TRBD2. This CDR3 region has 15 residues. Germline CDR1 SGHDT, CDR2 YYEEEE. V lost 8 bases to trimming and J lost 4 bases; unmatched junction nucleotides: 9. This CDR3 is CASRELAGIYNEQFF. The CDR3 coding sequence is TGTGCCAGTCGAGAACTAGCGGGGATATACAATGAGCAGTTCTTC.

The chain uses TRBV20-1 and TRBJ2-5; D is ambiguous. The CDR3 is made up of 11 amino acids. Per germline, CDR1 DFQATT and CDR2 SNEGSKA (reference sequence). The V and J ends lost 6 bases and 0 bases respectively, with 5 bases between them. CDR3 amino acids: CSADYQETQYF. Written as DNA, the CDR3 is TGCAGTGCAGACTACCAAGAGACCCAGTACTTC.

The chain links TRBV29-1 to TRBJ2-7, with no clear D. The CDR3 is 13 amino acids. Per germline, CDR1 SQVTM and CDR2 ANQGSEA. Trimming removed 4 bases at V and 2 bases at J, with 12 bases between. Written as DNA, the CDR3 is TGCAGCGTTGCCGTGACTGCGACCTACGAGCAGTACTTC. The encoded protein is CSVAVTATYEQYF.

The CDR3 DNA reads as TGCAGCGGTGGAGGGTCAGGGGGCGAAGCTTTCTTT. Its protein product is CSGGGSGGEAFF. V gene TRBV29-1 combines with J gene TRBJ1-1, with 8 bases aligning to TRBD1. CDR1 and CDR2 from the germline V gene are SQVTM and ANQGSEA. The CDR3 totals 12 residues. With V trimmed by 7 bases and J by 8 bases, 9 bases remained unmatched.

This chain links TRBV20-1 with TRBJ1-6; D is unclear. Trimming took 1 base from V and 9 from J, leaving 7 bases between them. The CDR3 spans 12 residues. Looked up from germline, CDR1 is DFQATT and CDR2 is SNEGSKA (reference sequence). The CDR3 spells CSARAYGSPLHF. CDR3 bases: TGCAGTGCTAGAGCCTATGGTTCACCCCTCCACTTT.

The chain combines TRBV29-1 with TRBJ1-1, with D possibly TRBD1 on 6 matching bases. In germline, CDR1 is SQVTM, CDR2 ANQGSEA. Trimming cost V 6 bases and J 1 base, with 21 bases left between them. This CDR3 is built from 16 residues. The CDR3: CSVLQGRYYGNTEAFF. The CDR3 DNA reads TGCAGCGTCTTACAGGGAAGATATTACGGGAACACTGAAGCTTTCTTT.

The CDR3 loop reads CASSLDGVGYGYTF. The CDR3, as DNA: TGTGCCAGCAGCTTGGACGGGGTGGGGTATGGCTACACCTTC. This chain connects TRBV5-4 to TRBJ1-2, with D unclear. V was trimmed by 0 bases and J by 5 bases, leaving 11 bases between them. In germline, CDR1 is SGHNT, CDR2 YYREEE (reference sequence). CDR3 length: 14 amino acids.

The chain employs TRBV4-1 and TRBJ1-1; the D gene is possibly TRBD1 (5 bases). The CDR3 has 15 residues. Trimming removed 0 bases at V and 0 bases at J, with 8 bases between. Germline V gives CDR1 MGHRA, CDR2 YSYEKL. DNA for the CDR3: TGCGCCAGCAGCCAAGAGAGAGGGGTGAACACTGAAGCTTTCTTT. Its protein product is CASSQERGVNTEAFF.

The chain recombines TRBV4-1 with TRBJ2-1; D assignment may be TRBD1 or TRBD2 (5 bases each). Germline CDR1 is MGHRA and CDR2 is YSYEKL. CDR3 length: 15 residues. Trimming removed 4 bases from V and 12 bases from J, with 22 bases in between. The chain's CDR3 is CASSPRLEGKLAQFF. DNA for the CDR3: TGCGCCAGCAGCCCGCGGCTAGAGGGGAAATTAGCGCAGTTCTTC.

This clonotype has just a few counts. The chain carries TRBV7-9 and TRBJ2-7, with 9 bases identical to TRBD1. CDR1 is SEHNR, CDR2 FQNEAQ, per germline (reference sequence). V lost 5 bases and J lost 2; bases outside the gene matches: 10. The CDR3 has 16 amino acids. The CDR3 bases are TGTGCCAGCAGCGGAGGAGGACAGGGGAAAACCTACGAGCAGTACTTC. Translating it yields CASSGGGQGKTYEQYF.

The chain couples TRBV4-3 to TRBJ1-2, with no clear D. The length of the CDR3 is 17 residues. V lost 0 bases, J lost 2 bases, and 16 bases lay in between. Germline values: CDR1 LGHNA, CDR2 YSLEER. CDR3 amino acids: CASSQDLLWADNYGYTF. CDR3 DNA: TGCGCCAGCAGCCAAGATCTCTTATGGGCCGACAACTATGGCTACACCTTC.

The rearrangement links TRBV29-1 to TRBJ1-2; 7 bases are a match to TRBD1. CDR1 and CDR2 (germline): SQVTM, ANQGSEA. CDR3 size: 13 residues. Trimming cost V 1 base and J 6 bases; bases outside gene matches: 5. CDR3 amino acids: CSVEGTGHHGYTF. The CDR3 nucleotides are TGCAGCGTTGAAGGGACAGGTCACCATGGCTACACCTTC.

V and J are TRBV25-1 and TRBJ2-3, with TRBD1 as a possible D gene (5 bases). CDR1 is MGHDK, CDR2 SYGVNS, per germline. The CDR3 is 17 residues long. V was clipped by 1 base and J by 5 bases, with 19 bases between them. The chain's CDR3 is CASSESFIAGSGDTQYF. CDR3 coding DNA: TGTGCCAGCAGTGAATCCTTCATAGCAGGGTCGGGAGATACGCAGTATTTT.

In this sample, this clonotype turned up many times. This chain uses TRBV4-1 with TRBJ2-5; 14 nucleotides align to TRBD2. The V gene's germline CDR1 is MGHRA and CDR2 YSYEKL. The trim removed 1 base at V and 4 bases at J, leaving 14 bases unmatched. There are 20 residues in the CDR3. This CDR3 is CASSQVRGLAGEEFGETQYF. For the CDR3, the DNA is TGCGCCAGCAGCCAAGTAAGGGGACTAGCGGGAGAAGAATTTGGAGAGACCCAGTACTTC.

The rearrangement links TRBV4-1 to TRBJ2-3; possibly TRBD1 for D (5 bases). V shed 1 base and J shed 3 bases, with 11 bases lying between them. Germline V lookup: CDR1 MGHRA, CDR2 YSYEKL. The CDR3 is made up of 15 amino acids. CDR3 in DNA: TGCGCCAGCAGCCAAGTGGGCAGGGCGACAGATACGCAGTATTTT. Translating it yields CASSQVGRATDTQYF.